Shown below are 22 T cell receptor beta chains from a single sample sequenced in a study of shared clonotypes between healthy human individuals. Method: immunoSEQ multiplex PCR; TCRdb's copy keeps in-frame clones and lacks some. The sample records more than 600,000 clones, about 90% being singletons. Selected positively for CCR7 and CD45RO-negative, naive CD8 cells excluded terminally differentiated effector memory CD45RA+ cells. Sequencing was performed on naive CD8+ T cells sorted from blood. Every receptor here comes from a man aged 30 to 39 in good health.

The chain is built from TRBV2 and TRBJ2-2, with 12 bases that match TRBD2. Germline-derived CDR1 and CDR2 are SNHLY and FYNNEI. The CDR3 runs to 19 residues. With 4 bases clipped from V and 8 bases from J, the junction kept 17 bases outside the gene matches. The CDR3 is CASSGSAPGLAGGKGELFF. CDR3 nucleotides: TGTGCCAGCAGTGGAAGCGCTCCGGGACTAGCGGGTGGAAAGGGGGAGCTGTTTTTT.

CDR3 nucleotides: TGTGCCAGCAGTTTTGGCCGCCAAGCTTTCTTT. Translating it yields CASSFGRQAFF. This chain connects TRBV27 to TRBJ1-1; no reliable D call. The V gene lost 3 bases and the J gene lost 9 bases, with 8 bases spanning the gap. The CDR3 consists of 11 residues. CDR1 is MNHEY and CDR2 is SMNVEV in the germline V gene (reference sequence).

The chain uses TRBV4-1 and TRBJ2-1; TRBD1 matches 7 bases. Germline CDR1 reads MGHRA; CDR2 reads YSYEKL. The CDR3 totals 15 residues. J gave up 4 bases and V 2 bases, and 5 bases lay outside the gene matches. CDR3 nucleotides: TGCGCCAGCAGCCAATCGAGGGACAGTTACAATGAGCAGTTCTTC. Protein product: CASSQSRDSYNEQFF.

The CDR3 DNA follows: TGTGCCAGCAGTCGACAGGGGGATCCTGAAGCTTTCTTT. This gives the protein CASSRQGDPEAFF. This chain connects TRBV6-6 to TRBJ1-1; 9 bases align to TRBD1. The CDR3 has 13 residues. Germline trimming cut 5 bases from V and 6 bases from J; bases unmatched to any gene: 4. CDR1 is MNHNY, CDR2 SVGAGI, per germline (reference sequence).

The chain links TRBV29-1 to TRBJ2-7, with a tentative D call TRBD1 (5 bases). Trimming cost V 5 bases and J 3 bases, with 11 bases left between them. This CDR3 is built from 12 residues. Germline V CDR1 and CDR2: SQVTM, ANQGSEA. This CDR3 reads CSVWGQSYEQYF. The CDR3 region has the DNA TGCAGCGTTTGGGGCCAGAGCTACGAGCAGTACTTC.

The chain is built from TRBV27 and TRBJ1-2, with D hard to call. This CDR3 spans 14 amino acids. Germline CDR1 and CDR2: MNHEY and SMNVEV (reference sequence). V was pared by 4 bases and J by 6 bases, with 15 bases between. The CDR3 region has the DNA TGTGCCAGCAGTTCCGGGCCCTTAAGGAATGGCTACACCTTC. Protein sequence: CASSSGPLRNGYTF.

The chain is built from TRBV27 and TRBJ2-1; maybe TRBD1 (5 bases). V was clipped by 6 bases and J by 0 bases, with 15 bases between them. The germline V gene has CDR1 MNHEY and CDR2 SMNVEV (reference sequence). This CDR3 region has 16 residues. As DNA, the CDR3 is TGTGCCAGCAGCCTTGGGGCGGTAAGCTCCTACAATGAGCAGTTCTTC. Encoded protein: CASSLGAVSSYNEQFF.

The chain carries TRBV27 and TRBJ2-7, with TRBD2 identical over 9 bases. The CDR3 has 15 amino acids. J lost 4 bases, V lost 3 bases, and 7 bases had no gene match. Germline V gene data show CDR1 as MNHEY and CDR2 as SMNVEV (reference sequence). The CDR3 protein is CASSFGPSGIYEQYF. For the CDR3, the DNA is TGTGCCAGCAGTTTTGGCCCTAGCGGGATATACGAGCAGTACTTC.

This clone was observed a single time. The V call is TRBV6-5, the J call TRBJ2-2, with D possibly matching TRBD2 (5 bases). The CDR3 totals 14 residues. Looked up from germline, CDR1 is MNHEY and CDR2 is SVGAGI. V was shortened by 2 bases and J by 4 bases, with 8 bases between the two germline ends. The CDR3 reads CASSYRESTGELFF. CDR3 nucleotide sequence: TGTGCCAGCAGTTACAGGGAGAGCACCGGGGAGCTGTTTTTT.

The rearrangement joins TRBV4-1 to TRBJ1-1; 7 bases match TRBD1. V lost 4 bases and J lost 1; bases outside the gene matches: 6. From germline, CDR1 is MGHRA and CDR2 YSYEKL. CDR3 length: 15 amino acids. CDR3 in amino acids: CASSPRQGSNTEAFF. CDR3 sequence (DNA): TGCGCCAGCAGCCCCCGACAGGGTTCGAACACTGAAGCTTTCTTT.

This sequence joins TRBV30 and TRBJ2-1; D is ambiguous. The CDR3 totals 10 residues. The germline V and J ends were trimmed by 5 bases and 7 bases, with 6 bases remaining between them. The germline V gene encodes CDR1 GTSNPN and CDR2 SVGIG (reference sequence). CDR3 DNA sequence: TGTGCCTGGGCCCAGAATGAGCAGTTCTTC. Amino acids: CAWAQNEQFF.

Note on this clone: Other DNA sequences from this sample encode an identical CDR3 as well. CDR3 DNA: TGCGCCAGCAGCTTGGCCGTTGGGAGCGGAAAAGAGACCCAGTACTTC. It is translated as CASSLAVGSGKETQYF. The chain is built from TRBV5-1 and TRBJ2-5; D possibly corresponds to TRBD2 (5 bases). CDR1 is SGHRS and CDR2 is YFSETQ in the germline V gene. The ends were cut back, 0 bases at V and 3 bases at J, with 15 bases in the middle. CDR3 length: 16 residues.

The CDR3 reads CASSLGGRAIDTQYF. CDR3 DNA: TGTGCCAGCAGCTTAGGTGGGAGGGCTATAGATACGCAGTATTTT. The chain is built from TRBV11-2 and TRBJ2-3; 7 positions agree with TRBD2. V gave up 1 base and J gave up 5 bases; unmatched junction bases: 6. Germline assignment: CDR1 SGHAT and CDR2 FQNNGV. This CDR3 comprises 15 residues. The whole variable domain, filled in from reference TRBV11-2 and TRBJ2-3, reads EAGVAQSPRYKIIEKRQSVAFWCNPISGHATLYWYQQILGQGPKLLIQFQNNGVVDDSQLPKDRFSAERLKGVDSTLKIQPAKLEDSAVYLCASSLGGRAIDTQYFGPGTRLTVL.

This chain uses TRBV5-1 with TRBJ2-1; 9 bases agree with TRBD2. The CDR3 has 16 amino acids. V trimming: 7 bases; J trimming: 0 bases; junction bases outside the gene matches: 8. Germline CDR1 reads SGHRS; CDR2 reads YFSETQ. CDR3 loop: CASYSGSQLSYNEQFF. The CDR3 DNA is TGCGCCAGCTATAGCGGGAGCCAGCTCTCCTACAATGAGCAGTTCTTC.

The sample holds one count of this clone. In the same sample, other DNA sequences code for this CDR3. V gene TRBV4-1 combines with J gene TRBJ2-1; either TRBD1 or TRBD2 may fit D (5 bases each). CDR1 is MGHRA and CDR2 is YSYEKL in the germline V gene. This CDR3 is 14 amino acids long. Trimming stripped 0 bases from V and 4 bases from J, with 7 bases between. The CDR3 DNA reads as TGCGCCAGCAGCCAAGAGTGGGGGTACAATGAGCAGTTCTTC. It encodes CASSQEWGYNEQFF.

The chain is built from TRBV7-6 and TRBJ2-1; 14 positions match TRBD2. This CDR3 region has 15 residues. The germline gives CDR1 SGHVS, CDR2 FNYEAQ. With V trimmed by 0 bases and J by 8 bases, 0 bases remained unmatched. The DNA of the CDR3 is TGTGCCAGCAGCTTAGCGACTAGCGGGAGGGATGAGCAGTTCTTC. Translation gives CASSLATSGRDEQFF.

The chain employs TRBV11-2 and TRBJ2-7; tentative D call: TRBD1 (6 bases). This CDR3 is built from 15 residues. With 4 bases removed from V and 6 bases from J, the gap between germline ends came to 19 bases. The germline V gene encodes CDR1 SGHAT and CDR2 FQNNGV. CDR3 coding DNA: TGTGCCAGCAGCTCCGGACAGAATTTTCTTGTCGAGCAGTACTTC. As protein: CASSSGQNFLVEQYF.

V and J are TRBV19 and TRBJ2-7; the D gene is possibly TRBD2 (6 bases). This CDR3 has 14 amino acids. CDR1 LNHDA and CDR2 SQIVND come from the germline V gene (reference sequence). V dropped 1 base and J dropped 0 bases, with 7 bases sitting between them. This chain's CDR3 is CASSIGDFSYEQYF. CDR3 nucleotides: TGTGCCAGTAGTATAGGGGACTTCTCCTACGAGCAGTACTTC.

This clone was counted once. This CDR3 is CAKERASGDQYNEQFF. The CDR3 region has the DNA TGTGCCAAAGAGAGGGCTAGCGGGGATCAGTACAATGAGCAGTTCTTC. The gene calls are TRBV2 and TRBJ2-1; TRBD2 matches at 9 bases. The CDR3 loop spans 16 amino acids. Trimming removed 10 bases from V and 4 bases from J; junction bases left unmatched: 14. Looked up from germline, CDR1 is SNHLY and CDR2 is FYNNEI. The full variable domain, its missing parts supplied by reference TRBV2 and TRBJ2-1, is EPEVTQTPSHQVTQMGQEVILRCVPISNHLYFYWYRQILGQKVEFLVSFYNNEISEKSEIFDDQFSVERPDGSNFTLKIRSTKLEDSAMYFCAKERASGDQYNEQFFGPGTRLTVL.

V gene TRBV6-6 combines with J gene TRBJ1-1; D unresolved. Trimming cost V 7 bases and J 1 base, with 13 bases left between them. Germline V lookup: CDR1 MNHNY, CDR2 SVGAGI (reference sequence). This CDR3 contains 14 residues. CDR3 bases: TGTGCCAGCACTCCCCCCCCGGGGAACACTGAAGCTTTCTTT. Translating it yields CASTPPPGNTEAFF.

The count of this clone is one. The chain employs TRBV7-9 and TRBJ2-2; TRBD2 aligns across 9 bases. The V segment lost 2 bases and the J segment 1 base; nucleotides outside the gene matches: 8. The CDR3 runs 18 residues. CDR1 SEHNR and CDR2 FQNEAQ come from the germline V gene (reference sequence). CDR3 nucleotide sequence: TGTGCCAGCAGCTTAATCGGCCTAGCGGGACTGAACACCGGGGAGCTGTTTTTT. Its protein is CASSLIGLAGLNTGELFF.

This sequence joins TRBV27 and TRBJ2-7, with D tentatively TRBD1 or TRBD2 (5 bases each). The CDR3 sequence is 15 residues long. CDR1 MNHEY and CDR2 SMNVEV come from the germline V gene (reference sequence). Trimming left V 6 bases short and J 7 bases short, with 22 bases between. CDR3 protein: CASSSYFGTGGEQYF. CDR3 bases: TGTGCCAGCAGCTCATACTTCGGGACCGGCGGGGAGCAGTACTTC.